This T cell receptor beta chain was identified during a study of T cell changes during pregnancy in multiple sclerosis. TCRdb's table, derived via immunoSEQ multiplex PCR, lists solely in-frame clones and lacks some. Of about 23,000 clones in the sample, around 88% were seen once. Specimen: CD4+ T cells from peripheral blood mononuclear cells, collected in the first trimester of pregnancy. This receptor was obtained from a female donor in good health, enrolled as a control in a pregnancy study.

As DNA, the CDR3 is TGTGCCAGCAGTGAAGCGCTAGGCGGGAGAAGGGATACGCAGTATTTT. It translates to CASSEALGGRRDTQYF. The V call is TRBV6-1, the J call TRBJ2-3, with 7 bases identical to TRBD2. The germline gives CDR1 MNHNS, CDR2 SASEGT. The CDR3 loop spans 16 amino acids. The V segment lost 0 bases and the J segment 6 bases; nucleotides outside the gene matches: 9.